One and the same sample provided the 9 T cell receptor beta chains below, sequenced in a study of blood T cell repertoires in COVID-19. Some clones are missing from TCRdb's copy, which holds only in-frame ones; the method was immunoSEQ multiplex PCR. The sample lists under 250,000 clones, about four fifths occurring once. The sample consisted of peripheral blood. The source is a woman between 50 and 59 years old with active or convalescent COVID-19.

V and J are TRBV5-4 and TRBJ1-2, with unresolved D. Per germline, CDR1 SGHNT and CDR2 YYREEE (reference sequence). V lost 0 bases to trimming and J lost 2 bases, with 14 bases between them. The CDR3 consists of 16 residues. DNA for the CDR3: TGTGCCAGCAGCTTGGCTCCCTCGGGGAACAACTATGGCTACACCTTC. This translates into CASSLAPSGNNYGYTF.

V is TRBV11-3 and J is TRBJ2-7, with 8 nucleotides matching TRBD1. V lost 3 bases and J lost 0; bases outside the gene matches: 1. The CDR3 loop spans 14 amino acids. Germline V CDR1 and CDR2: SGHNT, YENEEA. The DNA of the CDR3 is TGTGCCAGCAGCTTCACAGGGGGCTCCTACGAGCAGTACTTC. This translates into CASSFTGGSYEQYF.

This chain links TRBV28 with TRBJ1-5; D may be TRBD1 (6 bases). The ends were cut back, 7 bases at V and 2 bases at J, with 21 bases in the middle. Germline V CDR1 and CDR2: MDHEN, SYDVKM. The CDR3 is made up of 17 amino acids. CDR3 in amino acids: CASKKGGWNVGNQPQHF. DNA of the CDR3: TGTGCCAGCAAAAAGGGGGGGTGGAACGTGGGCAATCAGCCCCAGCATTTT.

The chain uses TRBV6-5 and TRBJ1-3; no definite D call. The V gene lost 8 bases and the J gene lost 4 bases, with 9 bases spanning the gap. Germline CDR1 is MNHEY and CDR2 is SVGAGI. The CDR3 has 12 amino acids. The CDR3 DNA reads as TGTGCCAGCGGAGGGCGAGGAAACACCATATATTTT. It encodes CASGGRGNTIYF.

The gene calls are TRBV12-3 or TRBV12-4 and TRBJ2-1; the D is unclear. The ends were cut back, 3 bases at V and 9 bases at J, with 6 bases in the middle. The CDR3 runs 11 residues. The CDR3 loop is CASSFSSEQFF. CDR3 bases: TGTGCCAGCAGTTTTTCCAGTGAGCAGTTCTTC.

This rearrangement joins TRBV19 to TRBJ2-1; 8 nucleotides align to TRBD1. CDR1 is LNHDA, CDR2 SQIVND, per germline (reference sequence). CDR3 length: 14 residues. Trimming removed 4 bases from V and 7 bases from J; junction bases left unmatched: 6. CDR3 sequence: CASSTWTGTNEQFF. For the CDR3, the DNA is TGTGCCAGTAGTACCTGGACAGGGACAAATGAGCAGTTCTTC.

This chain joins TRBV9 and TRBJ1-1; D may be TRBD1 (5 bases). The CDR3 consists of 14 residues. The V end lost 4 bases, the J end lost 5 bases, and 15 bases lay between the germline ends. The germline V gene has CDR1 SGDLS and CDR2 YYNGEE. In nucleotides, the CDR3 is TGTGCCAGCAGCTCACGGGGGAGGGGAACTGAAGCTTTCTTT. Translating gives CASSSRGRGTEAFF. The whole variable domain, remainder taken from reference TRBV9 and TRBJ1-1, is DSGVTQTPKHLITATGQRVTLRCSPRSGDLSVYWYQQSLDQGLQFLIQYYNGEERAKGNILERFSAQQFPDLHSELNLSSLELGDSALYFCASSSRGRGTEAFFGQGTRLTVV.

The V and J genes are TRBV28 and TRBJ2-3, with 10 bases that match TRBD1. V was pared by 10 bases and J by 6 bases, with 7 bases of the junction left unmatched. The length of the CDR3 is 13 residues. In germline, CDR1 is MDHEN, CDR2 SYDVKM. The CDR3 protein is CATRRTGGDTQYF. Written as DNA, the CDR3 is TGTGCCACCAGGAGGACAGGGGGGGATACGCAGTATTTT.

The genes are TRBV20-1 and TRBJ2-1; no clear D gene. Germline V CDR1 and CDR2: DFQATT, SNEGSKA (reference sequence). V lost 8 bases and J lost 10, with 15 bases in between. The CDR3 is 11 amino acids. The CDR3: CSTPSNAEQFF. As DNA, the CDR3 is TGCAGTACCCCGAGCAATGCGGAGCAGTTCTTC.